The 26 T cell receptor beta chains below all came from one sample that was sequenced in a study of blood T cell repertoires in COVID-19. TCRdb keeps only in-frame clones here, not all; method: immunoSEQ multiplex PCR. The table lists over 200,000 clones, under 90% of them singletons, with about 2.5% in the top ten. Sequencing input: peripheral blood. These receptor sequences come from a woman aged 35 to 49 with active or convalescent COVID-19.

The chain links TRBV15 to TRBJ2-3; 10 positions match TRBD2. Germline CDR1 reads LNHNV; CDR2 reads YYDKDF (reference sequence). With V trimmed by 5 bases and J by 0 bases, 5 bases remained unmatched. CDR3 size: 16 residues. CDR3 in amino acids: CATSSRTSGSTDTQYF. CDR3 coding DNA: TGTGCCACCAGCTCGCGGACTAGCGGTAGCACAGATACGCAGTATTTT.

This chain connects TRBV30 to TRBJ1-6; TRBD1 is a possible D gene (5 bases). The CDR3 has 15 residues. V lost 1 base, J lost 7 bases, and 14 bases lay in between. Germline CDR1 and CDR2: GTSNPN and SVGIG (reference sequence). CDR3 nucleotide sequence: TGTGCCTGGAGTGCCCTATGGGGGGGGAATTCACCCCTCCACTTT. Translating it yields CAWSALWGGNSPLHF.

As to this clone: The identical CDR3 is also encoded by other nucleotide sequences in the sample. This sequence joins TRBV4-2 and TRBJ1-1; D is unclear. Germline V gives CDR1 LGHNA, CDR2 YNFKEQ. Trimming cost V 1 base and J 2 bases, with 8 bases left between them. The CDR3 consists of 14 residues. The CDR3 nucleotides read TGTGCCAGCAGCCAAGGTACGGTCAACACTGAAGCTTTCTTT. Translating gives CASSQGTVNTEAFF.

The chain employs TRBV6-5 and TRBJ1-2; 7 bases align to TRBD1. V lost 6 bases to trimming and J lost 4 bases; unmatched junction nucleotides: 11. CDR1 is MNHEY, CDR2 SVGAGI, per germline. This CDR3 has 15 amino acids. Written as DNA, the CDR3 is TGTGCCAGCAGCCAACTCGGACAGGCTATCTATGGCTACACCTTC. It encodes CASSQLGQAIYGYTF.

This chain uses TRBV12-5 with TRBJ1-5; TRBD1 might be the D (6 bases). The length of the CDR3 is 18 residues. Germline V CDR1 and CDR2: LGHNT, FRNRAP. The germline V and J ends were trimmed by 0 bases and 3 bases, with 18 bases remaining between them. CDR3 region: CASGLVSRGLLPNQPQHF. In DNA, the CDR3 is TGTGCTAGTGGTTTGGTGTCTAGGGGGTTGCTCCCCAATCAGCCCCAGCATTTT.

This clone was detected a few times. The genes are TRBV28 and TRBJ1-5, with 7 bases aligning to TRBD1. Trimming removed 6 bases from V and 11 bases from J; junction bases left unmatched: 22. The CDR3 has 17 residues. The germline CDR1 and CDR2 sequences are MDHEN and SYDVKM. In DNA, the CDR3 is TGTGCCAGCAGCCTACCGTCCATGACAGGGTATCCACGGGCCCAGCATTTT. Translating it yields CASSLPSMTGYPRAQHF.

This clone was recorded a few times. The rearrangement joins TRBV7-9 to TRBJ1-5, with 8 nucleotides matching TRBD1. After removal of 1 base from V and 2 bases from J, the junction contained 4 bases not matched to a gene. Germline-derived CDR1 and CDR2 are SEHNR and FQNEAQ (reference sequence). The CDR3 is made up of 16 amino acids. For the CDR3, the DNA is TGTGCCAGCAGCTTAGGGACAGGGTTTGGCAATCAGCCCCAGCATTTT. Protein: CASSLGTGFGNQPQHF.

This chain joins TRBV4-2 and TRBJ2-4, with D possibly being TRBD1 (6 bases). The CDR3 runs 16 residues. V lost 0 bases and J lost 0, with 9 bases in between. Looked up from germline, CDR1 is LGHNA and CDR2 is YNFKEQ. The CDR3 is CASSQEGAAAKNIQYF. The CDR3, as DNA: TGTGCCAGCAGCCAAGAGGGGGCGGCAGCCAAAAACATTCAGTACTTC.

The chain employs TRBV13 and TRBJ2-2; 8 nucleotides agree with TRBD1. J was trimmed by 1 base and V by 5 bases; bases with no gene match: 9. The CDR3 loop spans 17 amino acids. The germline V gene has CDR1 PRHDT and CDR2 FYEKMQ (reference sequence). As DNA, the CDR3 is TGTGCCAGCAGCCCCCCAGGGGGGACAGGGAACACCGGGGAGCTGTTTTTT. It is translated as CASSPPGGTGNTGELFF. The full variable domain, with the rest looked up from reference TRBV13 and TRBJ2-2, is AAGVIQSPRHLIKEKRETATLKCYPIPRHDTVYWYQQGPGQDPQFLISFYEKMQSDKGSIPDRFSAQQFSDYHSELNMSSLELGDSALYFCASSPPGGTGNTGELFFGEGSRLTVL.

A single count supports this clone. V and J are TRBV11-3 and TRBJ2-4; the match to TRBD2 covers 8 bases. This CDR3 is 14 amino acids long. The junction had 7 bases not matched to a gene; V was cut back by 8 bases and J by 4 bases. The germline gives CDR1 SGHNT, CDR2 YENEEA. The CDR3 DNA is TGTGCCAGCCCCCGGGGGGGGAGAAAAAACATTCAGTACTTC. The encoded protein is CASPRGGRKNIQYF.

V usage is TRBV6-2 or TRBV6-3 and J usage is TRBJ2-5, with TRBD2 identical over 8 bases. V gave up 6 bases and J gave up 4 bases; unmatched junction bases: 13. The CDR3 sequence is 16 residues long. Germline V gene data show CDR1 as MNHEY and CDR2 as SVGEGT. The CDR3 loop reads CASSPGGAQFGETQYF. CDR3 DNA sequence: TGTGCCAGCAGCCCGGGAGGGGCACAGTTCGGAGAGACCCAGTACTTC.

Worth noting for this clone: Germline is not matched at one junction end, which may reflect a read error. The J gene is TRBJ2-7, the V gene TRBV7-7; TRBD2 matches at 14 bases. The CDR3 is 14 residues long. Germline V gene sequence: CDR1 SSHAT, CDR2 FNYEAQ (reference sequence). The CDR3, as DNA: TGTGCTAGCAGCCCGGGACTAGCGGGAGCCGAGCAGTACTTC. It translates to CASSPGLAGAEQYF.

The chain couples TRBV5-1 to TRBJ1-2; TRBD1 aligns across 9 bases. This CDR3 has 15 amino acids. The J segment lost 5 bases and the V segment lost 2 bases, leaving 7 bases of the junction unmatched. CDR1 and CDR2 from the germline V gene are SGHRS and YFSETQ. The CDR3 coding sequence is TGCGCCAGCAGCTTAACCGGGACAGGGCGGTATGGCTACACCTTC. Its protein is CASSLTGTGRYGYTF.

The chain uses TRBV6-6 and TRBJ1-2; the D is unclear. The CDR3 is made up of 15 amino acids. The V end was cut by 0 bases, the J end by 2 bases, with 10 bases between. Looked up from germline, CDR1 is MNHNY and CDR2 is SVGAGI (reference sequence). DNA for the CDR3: TGTGCCAGCAGTTACTCGATGGGAGAGAACTATGGCTACACCTTC. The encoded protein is CASSYSMGENYGYTF.

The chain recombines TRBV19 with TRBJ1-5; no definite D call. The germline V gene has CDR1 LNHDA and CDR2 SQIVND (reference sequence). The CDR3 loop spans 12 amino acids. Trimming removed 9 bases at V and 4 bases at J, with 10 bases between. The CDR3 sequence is CASRSGNQPQHF. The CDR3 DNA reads TGTGCCAGCCGAAGCGGGAATCAGCCCCAGCATTTT. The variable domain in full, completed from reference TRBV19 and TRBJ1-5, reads DGGITQSPKYLFRKEGQNVTLSCEQNLNHDAMYWYRQDPGQGLRLIYYSQIVNDFQKGDIAEGYSVSREKKESFPLTVTSAQKNPTAFYLCASRSGNQPQHFGDGTRLSIL.

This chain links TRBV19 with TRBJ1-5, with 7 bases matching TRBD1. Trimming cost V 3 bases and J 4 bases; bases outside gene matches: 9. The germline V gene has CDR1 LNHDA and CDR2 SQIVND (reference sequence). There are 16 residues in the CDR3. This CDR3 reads CASSMLRGQRNQPQHF. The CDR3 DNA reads TGTGCCAGTAGTATGTTGCGGGGACAGCGAAATCAGCCCCAGCATTTT.

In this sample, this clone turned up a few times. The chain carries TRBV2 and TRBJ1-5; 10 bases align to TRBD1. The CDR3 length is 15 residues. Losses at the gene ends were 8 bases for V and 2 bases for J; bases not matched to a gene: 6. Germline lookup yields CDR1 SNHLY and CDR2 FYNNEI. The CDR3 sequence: CASGDRGRGNQPQHF. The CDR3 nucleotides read TGTGCCAGCGGGGACAGGGGACGAGGCAATCAGCCCCAGCATTTT. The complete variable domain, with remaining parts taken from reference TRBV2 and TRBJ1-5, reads EPEVTQTPSHQVTQMGQEVILRCVPISNHLYFYWYRQILGQKVEFLVSFYNNEISEKSEIFDDQFSVERPDGSNFTLKIRSTKLEDSAMYFCASGDRGRGNQPQHFGDGTRLSIL.

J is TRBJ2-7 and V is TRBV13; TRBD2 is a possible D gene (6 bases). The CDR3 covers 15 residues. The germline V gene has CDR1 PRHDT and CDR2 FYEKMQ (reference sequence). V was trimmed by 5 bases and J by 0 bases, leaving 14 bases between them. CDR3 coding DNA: TGTGCCAGCAGCCCATTAGGAGGGGACTCCTACGAGCAGTACTTC. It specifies CASSPLGGDSYEQYF.

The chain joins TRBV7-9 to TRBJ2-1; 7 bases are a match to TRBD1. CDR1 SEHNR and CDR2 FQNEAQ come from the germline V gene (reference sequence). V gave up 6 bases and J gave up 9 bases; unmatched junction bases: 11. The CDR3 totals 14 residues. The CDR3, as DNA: TGTGCCAGCAGGACGACAGGGAACAAGGGTGAGCAGTTCTTC. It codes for CASRTTGNKGEQFF.

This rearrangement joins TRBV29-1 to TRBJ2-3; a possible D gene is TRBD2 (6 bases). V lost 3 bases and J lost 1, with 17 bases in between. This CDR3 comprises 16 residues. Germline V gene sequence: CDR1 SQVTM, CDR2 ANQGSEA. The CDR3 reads CSVDGLGGKGTDTQYF. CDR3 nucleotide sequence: TGCAGCGTTGACGGGCTGGGCGGGAAGGGCACAGATACGCAGTATTTT.

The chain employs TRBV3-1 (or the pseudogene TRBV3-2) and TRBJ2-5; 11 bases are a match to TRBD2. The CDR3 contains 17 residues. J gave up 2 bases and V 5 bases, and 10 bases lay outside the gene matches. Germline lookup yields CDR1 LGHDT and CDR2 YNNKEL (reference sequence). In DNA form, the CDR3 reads TGTGCCAGCAGCTTACCCCTCTTAGCGGGGGGGCAAGAGACCCAGTACTTC. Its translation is CASSLPLLAGGQETQYF.

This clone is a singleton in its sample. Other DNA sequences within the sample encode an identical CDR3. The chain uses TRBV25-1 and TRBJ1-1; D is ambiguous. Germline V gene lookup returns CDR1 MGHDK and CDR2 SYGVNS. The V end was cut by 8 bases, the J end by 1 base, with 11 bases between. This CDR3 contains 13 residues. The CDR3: CASSEEGNTEAFF. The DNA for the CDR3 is TGTGCCAGCTCCGAGGAGGGGAACACTGAAGCTTTCTTT.

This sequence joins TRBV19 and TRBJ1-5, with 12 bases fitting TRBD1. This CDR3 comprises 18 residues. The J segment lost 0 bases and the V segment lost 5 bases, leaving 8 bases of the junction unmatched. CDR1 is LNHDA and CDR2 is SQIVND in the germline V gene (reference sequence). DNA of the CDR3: TGTGCCAGTAGTCCGGGACAGGGGGCCGTAAATAGCAATCAGCCCCAGCATTTT. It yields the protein CASSPGQGAVNSNQPQHF.

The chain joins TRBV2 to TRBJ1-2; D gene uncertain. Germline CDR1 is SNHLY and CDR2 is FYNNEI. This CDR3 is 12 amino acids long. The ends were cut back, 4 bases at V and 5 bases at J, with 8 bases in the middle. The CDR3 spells CASSGASYGYTF. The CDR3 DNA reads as TGTGCCAGCAGTGGGGCGTCTTATGGCTACACCTTC.

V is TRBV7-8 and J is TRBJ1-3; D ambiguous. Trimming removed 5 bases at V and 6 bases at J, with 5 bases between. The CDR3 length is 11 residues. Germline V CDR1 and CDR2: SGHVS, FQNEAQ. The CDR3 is CASSPLNTIYF. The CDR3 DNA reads TGTGCCAGCAGCCCCCTAAACACCATATATTTT.

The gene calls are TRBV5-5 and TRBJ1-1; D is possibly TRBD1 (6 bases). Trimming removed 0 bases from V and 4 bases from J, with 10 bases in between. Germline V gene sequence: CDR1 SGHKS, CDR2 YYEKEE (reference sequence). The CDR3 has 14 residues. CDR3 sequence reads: CASSLEGGGTEAFF. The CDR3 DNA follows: TGTGCCAGCAGCTTGGAAGGGGGGGGCACTGAAGCTTTCTTT.